This TCR beta chain is from a study of blood T cell repertoires in COVID-19. In the original workflow: Nucleated cell number was recorded as an estimate derived from reference gene primer amplification. The table came from immunoSEQ multiplex PCR; TCRdb's copy has only in-frame clones and leaves some out. V, J and clone size are those of that table, while D and trimming were read from the DNA. Altogether roughly 220,000 clones are present, about 88% being singletons, with the ten largest covering 2.6%. V shed 4 bases and J 3 bases; nucleotides not matched to a gene: 5. The CDR3 sequence is 15 residues long. From germline, CDR1 is MNHEY and CDR2 SVGEGT. Individuals drawn from 24 US areas were about 18 to 90 years old. Participant-given clinical history determined each cohort assignment. The study counted Cohort 3 donors as recovered given two negative PCRs, clearance, or symptom resolution.

Specimen: PBMCs or T cells enriched from blood (not recorded which). The TCR was taken from a woman under 40 who had recovered from COVID-19. This chain connects TRBV6-2 or TRBV6-3 to TRBJ1-3; TRBD1 matches 8 bases. The CDR3 DNA reads TGTGCCAGCAGTTCCGGACAGGGAGGTGGAAACACCATATATTTT. Protein: CASSSGQGGGNTIYF.